This entry lists 29 T cell receptor beta chains sequenced from one sample in a study of cytomegalovirus exposure and HLA in healthy donors. PCR primers comprised 60 Vbeta and 13 Jbeta primers. Assay used: immunoSEQ multiplex PCR; TCRdb lists only in-frame clones, some missing. The data show under 110,000 clones, 75% to 90% seen once. The material sequenced was PBMCs. These receptors were obtained from a man aged 25-40 years in good health and CMV-seronegative.

The rearrangement joins TRBV19 to TRBJ2-7; D uncertain. The V end was cut by 10 bases, the J end by 2 bases, with 18 bases between. The CDR3 is 14 amino acids. CDR1 LNHDA and CDR2 SQIVND come from the germline V gene (reference sequence). This chain's CDR3 is CATSPASVAYEQYF. Here the CDR3 DNA reads TGTGCCACCTCCCCCGCTTCAGTCGCCTACGAGCAGTACTTC.

V and J are TRBV9 and TRBJ2-2, with TRBD1 as a possible D gene (5 bases). The V end lost 0 bases, the J end lost 4 bases, and 13 bases lay between the germline ends. CDR3 size: 16 residues. Germline loops: CDR1 SGDLS, CDR2 YYNGEE. The CDR3 here is CASSVDVGQGTGELFF. DNA of the CDR3: TGTGCCAGCAGCGTAGATGTGGGGCAGGGCACCGGGGAGCTGTTTTTT.

This clone was seen only once. The chain couples TRBV18 to TRBJ2-1, with D perhaps TRBD2 (6 bases). V lost 5 bases and J 2 bases, leaving 16 bases between the germline ends. CDR3 size: 16 residues. Germline assignment: CDR1 KGHSH and CDR2 LQKENI. The CDR3 protein is CASSYTRDSPYNEQFF. CDR3 in DNA: TGTGCCAGCTCATATACCCGGGACTCCCCCTACAATGAGCAGTTCTTC.

J is TRBJ2-3 and V is TRBV30; perhaps TRBD2 as D (5 bases). Deletions cut 7 bases from V and 4 bases from J, with 18 bases between. There are 14 residues in the CDR3. Germline assignment: CDR1 GTSNPN and CDR2 SVGIG (reference sequence). The CDR3 reads CAYLVGSAADTQYF. The CDR3 bases are TGTGCCTACCTAGTAGGGAGCGCGGCAGATACGCAGTATTTT.

The V gene is TRBV7-9, the J gene TRBJ2-7, with a tentative D call TRBD1 (5 bases). Trimming removed 5 bases at V and 2 bases at J, with 19 bases between. From germline, CDR1 is SEHNR and CDR2 FQNEAQ (reference sequence). There are 16 residues in the CDR3. The CDR3 loop reads CASSPQGLPRTYEQYF. The CDR3 bases are TGTGCCAGCAGCCCCCAGGGCCTACCTCGAACCTACGAGCAGTACTTC.

DNA for the CDR3: TGCAGCGCCCAAGGGACAGAGAGCTCCTACAATGAGCAGTTCTTC. It is translated as CSAQGTESSYNEQFF. The J gene is TRBJ2-1, the V gene TRBV29-1; TRBD1 aligns across 7 bases. Germline CDR1 SQVTM, CDR2 ANQGSEA. This CDR3 spans 15 amino acids. The trim removed 7 bases at V and 0 bases at J, leaving 9 bases unmatched.

The V gene is TRBV4-1, the J gene TRBJ2-2, with D perhaps matching TRBD1 (6 bases). This CDR3 is built from 15 residues. V was cut by 0 bases and J by 7 bases, with 12 bases left in between. Looked up from germline, CDR1 is MGHRA and CDR2 is YSYEKL. This chain's CDR3 is CASSQERQVGGELFF. CDR3 coding DNA: TGCGCCAGCAGCCAAGAGAGACAGGTTGGCGGGGAGCTGTTTTTT.

The count of this clone is one. The V gene is TRBV5-1, the J gene TRBJ1-1; D not certain. CDR1 and CDR2 from the germline V gene are SGHRS and YFSETQ. The CDR3 runs to 15 residues. V lost 0 bases to trimming and J lost 1 base, with 10 bases between them. For the CDR3, the DNA is TGCGCCAGCAGCTTGGAGCGGGTACGGAACACTGAAGCTTTCTTT. It translates to CASSLERVRNTEAFF.

The chain carries TRBV9 and TRBJ2-2; tentatively, D is TRBD2 (5 bases). The CDR3 totals 12 residues. Germline CDR1 SGDLS, CDR2 YYNGEE. Deletions cut 7 bases from V and 4 bases from J, with 8 bases between. The CDR3 spells CASQSGTGELFF. The CDR3 nucleotides read TGTGCCAGCCAGAGCGGCACCGGGGAGCTGTTTTTT.

The V call is TRBV7-2, the J call TRBJ2-5, with D possibly being TRBD2 (6 bases). The CDR3 spans 13 residues. Germline V lookup: CDR1 SGHTA, CDR2 FQGNSA. The V end lost 2 bases, the J end lost 3 bases, and 7 bases lay between the germline ends. CDR3 region: CASSLSGEETQYF. CDR3 nucleotides: TGTGCCAGCAGCTTATCGGGGGAAGAGACCCAGTACTTC.

V gene TRBV5-4 combines with J gene TRBJ1-6, with TRBD1 as a possible D gene (6 bases). The ends were cut back, 1 base at V and 9 bases at J, with 14 bases in the middle. Germline lookup yields CDR1 SGHNT and CDR2 YYREEE (reference sequence). The CDR3 spans 15 residues. The CDR3, as DNA: TGTGCCAGCAGCTTGCAGGGAGGGGGGGTTTCACCCCTCCACTTT. Translated: CASSLQGGGVSPLHF.

The chain employs TRBV6-5 and TRBJ2-1; 8 nucleotides align to TRBD2. Trimming took 10 bases from V and 4 from J; bases not matched to a gene: 12. The CDR3 totals 15 residues. CDR1 and CDR2 (germline): MNHEY, SVGAGI. This chain's CDR3 is CATKLTGTSYNEQFF. DNA of the CDR3: TGTGCCACAAAGCTAACCGGGACTAGTTACAATGAGCAGTTCTTC.

The chain employs TRBV6-1 and TRBJ2-5; D is unclear. The assigned J gene may be wrong: the sequence end matches TRBJ2-7 better. Germline V lookup: CDR1 MNHNS, CDR2 SASEGT. CDR3 length: 13 amino acids. CDR3 amino acids: CASSEGASYEQYF. DNA of the CDR3: TGTGCCAGCAGTGAAGGGGCGTCCTACGAGCAGTACTTC.

The rearrangement links TRBV18 to TRBJ2-7, with 8 positions matching TRBD1. The germline V gene encodes CDR1 KGHSH and CDR2 LQKENI. The length of the CDR3 is 15 residues. V shed 2 bases, J shed 3 bases, and the junction held 6 bases outside the gene matches. CDR3 in amino acids: CASSPVDRGGYEQYF. CDR3 nucleotide sequence: TGTGCCAGCTCACCAGTCGACAGGGGAGGCTACGAGCAGTACTTC.

The rearrangement links TRBV27 to TRBJ2-5, with TRBD2 identical over 7 bases. Trimming at V came to 8 bases and at J to 2 bases, leaving 14 bases not matched to a gene. Germline V gives CDR1 MNHEY, CDR2 SMNVEV (reference sequence). The CDR3 has 16 amino acids. The CDR3 loop is CASGRDYTEKQETQYF. CDR3 in DNA: TGTGCCAGCGGTCGGGACTATACCGAGAAGCAAGAGACCCAGTACTTC.

This rearrangement joins TRBV28 to TRBJ2-7, with D possibly being TRBD1 (5 bases). The CDR3 extends over 12 amino acids. The germline V and J ends were trimmed by 8 bases and 3 bases, with 11 bases remaining between them. Per germline, CDR1 MDHEN and CDR2 SYDVKM. The CDR3 region has the DNA TGTGCCAGCCGAAGGGGCCTCTACGAGCAGTACTTC. It yields the protein CASRRGLYEQYF.

The chain carries TRBV4-1 and TRBJ2-7, with TRBD1 matching 11 bases. After removal of 0 bases from V and 6 bases from J, the junction contained 4 bases not matched to a gene. The CDR3 is 15 residues long. Germline CDR1 and CDR2: MGHRA and YSYEKL. CDR3 in DNA: TGCGCCAGCAGCCAAGACGACGGGACAGGGGGCGAGCAGTACTTC. Encoded protein: CASSQDDGTGGEQYF.

The J gene is TRBJ1-2, the V gene TRBV6-1; TRBD1 aligns across 9 bases. Losses at the gene ends were 1 base for V and 4 bases for J; bases not matched to a gene: 4. The CDR3 covers 15 residues. Germline V gene sequence: CDR1 MNHNS, CDR2 SASEGT. CDR3 in amino acids: CASSEETGGGYGYTF. In nucleotides, the CDR3 is TGTGCCAGCAGTGAAGAGACAGGGGGGGGCTATGGCTACACCTTC.

The rearrangement uses TRBV4-2 and TRBJ2-7, with 8 bases that match TRBD1. Per germline, CDR1 LGHNA and CDR2 YNFKEQ. The J segment lost 4 bases and the V segment lost 0 bases, leaving 8 bases of the junction unmatched. The CDR3 sequence is 16 residues long. In DNA form, the CDR3 reads TGTGCCAGCAGCCAAGATCTCCCAGGGGGCTTTTACGAGCAGTACTTC. Protein product: CASSQDLPGGFYEQYF.

V is TRBV9 and J is TRBJ1-4, with 8 bases identical to TRBD1. V dropped 4 bases and J dropped 6; count of bases not matched to a gene: 8. This CDR3 comprises 15 residues. Germline V gene data show CDR1 as SGDLS and CDR2 as YYNGEE. The CDR3 nucleotides read TGTGCCAGCAGCCGCCGGACAGGGTGGGATGAAAAACTGTTTTTT. Its translation: CASSRRTGWDEKLFF.

The rearrangement uses TRBV7-9 and TRBJ2-7; weak D call: TRBD2 (5 bases). Germline-derived CDR1 and CDR2 are SEHNR and FQNEAQ (reference sequence). V gave up 5 bases and J gave up 3 bases, with 14 bases separating them. This CDR3 has 14 amino acids. This CDR3 is CASSPGGGLYEQYF. The CDR3 region has the DNA TGTGCCAGCAGCCCAGGCGGAGGCCTCTACGAGCAGTACTTC.

The CDR3 loop is CASSYSTDPTYEQYF. CDR3 bases: TGTGCCAGCAGTTACTCGACAGACCCTACCTACGAGCAGTACTTC. This chain links TRBV6-5 with TRBJ2-7; possibly TRBD1 for D (5 bases). Trimming cost V 0 bases and J 2 bases, with 11 bases left between them. This CDR3 spans 15 amino acids. Looked up from germline, CDR1 is MNHEY and CDR2 is SVGAGI.

This clone appeared once. V and J are TRBV10-3 and TRBJ1-3; tentatively, D is TRBD1 (5 bases). There are 14 residues in the CDR3. Germline CDR1 and CDR2: ENHRY and SYGVKD. With 2 bases removed from V and 0 bases from J, the gap between germline ends came to 5 bases. The CDR3: CAISEDSSGNTIYF. The DNA for the CDR3 is TGTGCCATCAGTGAGGACAGCTCTGGAAACACCATATATTTT.

The rearrangement uses TRBV6-5 and TRBJ1-4; TRBD1 matches 7 bases. CDR1 is MNHEY and CDR2 is SVGAGI in the germline V gene. V lost 5 bases, J lost 8 bases, and 11 bases stayed unmatched. CDR3 length equals 15 residues. The CDR3 nucleotides are TGTGCCAGCAGTGGGCAGGAGAGGGGGCGGGAAAAACTGTTTTTT. It yields the protein CASSGQERGREKLFF.

This chain uses TRBV30 with TRBJ1-3; the D is unclear. The CDR3 runs 14 residues. V gave up 2 bases and J gave up 0 bases, with 8 bases separating them. CDR1 is GTSNPN, CDR2 SVGIG, per germline (reference sequence). CDR3 region: CAWSSQNSGNTIYF. The CDR3 DNA reads TGTGCCTGGAGTTCCCAAAACTCTGGAAACACCATATATTTT. The full variable domain, in which reference TRBV30 and TRBJ1-3 provide the parts outside the CDR3, is SQTIHQWPATLVQPVGSPLSLECTVEGTSNPNLYWYRQAAGRGLQLLFYSVGIGQISSEVPQNLSASRPQDRQFILSSKKLLLSDSGFYLCAWSSQNSGNTIYFGEGSWLTVV.

The chain combines TRBV30 with TRBJ1-2; D gene unclear. Germline V gives CDR1 GTSNPN, CDR2 SVGIG (reference sequence). This CDR3 is built from 13 residues. V was clipped by 3 bases and J by 5 bases, with 13 bases between them. Here the CDR3 reads CAWRGSREYGYTF. For the CDR3, the DNA is TGTGCCTGGAGGGGGAGCCGGGAGTATGGCTACACCTTC.

The V and J genes are TRBV28 and TRBJ1-2, with D possibly matching TRBD1 (6 bases). Trimming removed 3 bases from V and 4 bases from J, with 21 bases in between. From germline, CDR1 is MDHEN and CDR2 SYDVKM. The CDR3 totals 17 residues. The CDR3 DNA reads TGTGCCAGCAGTTTCTTTAGTTTAAGGGACACCCGCTATGGCTACACCTTC. This translates into CASSFFSLRDTRYGYTF.

The chain joins TRBV7-8 to TRBJ1-1, with D perhaps TRBD1 (5 bases). Deletions cut 5 bases from V and 1 base from J, with 17 bases between. Germline V gene lookup returns CDR1 SGHVS and CDR2 FQNEAQ. CDR3 length: 16 amino acids. Written as DNA, the CDR3 is TGTGCCAGCAGCCCCAGGTCGGGACTGACGAACACTGAAGCTTTCTTT. Amino acids: CASSPRSGLTNTEAFF.

V usage is TRBV13 and J usage is TRBJ2-7, with TRBD2 identical over 10 bases. CDR3 size: 14 residues. The V and J ends lost 5 bases and 5 bases, in that order; junction bases with no gene match: 6. CDR1 and CDR2 (germline): PRHDT, FYEKMQ (reference sequence). This chain's CDR3 is CASSLGLAAHEQYF. DNA of the CDR3: TGTGCCAGCAGCCTTGGACTAGCGGCGCACGAGCAGTACTTC.